The rows below give T cell receptor beta chains drawn from one sample of a study of shared clonotypes between healthy human individuals. The data were produced by immunoSEQ multiplex PCR, yet TCRdb's version contains in-frame clones alone and is incomplete. The sample has about 550,000 clones, around 95% seen once. The sequencing input was naive CD8+ T cells sorted from blood. All receptors derive from a woman in her 30s in good health. Both conserved end residues are part of each CDR3. The D gene is left open where the match is weak. Clone sizes are given selectively: once, few, many, or a class where the clone is expanded.

d_gene	v_gene	abundance	j_gene	CDR3nt	CDR3aa
NA	TRBV1	NA	TRBJ1-5	TGCACCAGCAGACTAATACAGGGGGGTCAGCCCCAGCATTTT	CTSRLIQGGQPQHF
NA	TRBV6-1	NA	TRBJ1-5	TGTGCCAGCAGTGAAGGGGTGGTAATCGGAAATCAGCCCCAGCATTTT	CASSEGVVIGNQPQHF
TRBD1	TRBV28	NA	TRBJ2-7	TGTGCCAGCAGTTCCTTGAACTACGTCGACAGGGAATTTCCCTACGAGCAGTACTTC	CASSSLNYVDREFPYEQYF
NA	TRBV7-9	once	TRBJ1-2	TGTGCCAGCAGCTTAGGGGGGGCGAACTATGGCTACACCTTC	CASSLGGANYGYTF
NA	TRBV27	NA	TRBJ2-1	TGTGCCAGCAGTCTCTACAATGAGCAGTTCTTC	CASSLYNEQFF
NA	TRBV5-4	few	TRBJ1-1	TGTGCCAGCAGCCACGTTGGCGGGTTGATGAACACTGAAGCTTTCTTT	CASSHVGGLMNTEAFF
TRBD2	TRBV19	once	TRBJ2-7	TGTGCCAGTAGCCCGACTAGCGGGAGGGCCCTCTACGAGCAGTACTTC	CASSPTSGRALYEQYF
TRBD1	TRBV4-1	NA	TRBJ2-7	TGCGCCAGCAGCCTCCGGGACAGTGACTACGAGCAGTACTTC	CASSLRDSDYEQYF
NA	TRBV7-7	NA	TRBJ2-3	TGTGCCAGCAGCGTGGCGGGGTGGGCGGATACGCAGTATTTT	CASSVAGWADTQYF
NA	TRBV7-2	NA	TRBJ2-3	TGTGCCAGCAGCTTAGCGGGACCAACTAGAACAGATACGCAGTATTTT	CASSLAGPTRTDTQYF
TRBD2	TRBV25-1	NA	TRBJ2-5	TGTGCCAGCAGTGTTGGGACTAGCTTAGGGGAGACCCAGTACTTC	CASSVGTSLGETQYF
NA	TRBV6-6	NA	TRBJ2-7	TGTGCCAGCAGTTACTCTGCCGAGCTCTACGAGCAGTACTTC	CASSYSAELYEQYF
TRBD2	TRBV27	NA	TRBJ2-1	TGTGCCAGCAGTCCCCTGCCAGCGGGAGGCTGGCATGAGCAGTTCTTC	CASSPLPAGGWHEQFF
NA	TRBV19	NA	TRBJ2-1	TGTGCCAGTAGTATATCTGCCGTGAGCTCCTACAATGAGCAGTTCTTC	CASSISAVSSYNEQFF
NA	TRBV27	few	TRBJ1-1	TGTGCCAGCAGATCCAACAGGGAACCTTTTGAAGCTTTCTTT	CASRSNREPFEAFF
NA	TRBV11-2	NA	TRBJ2-7	TGTGCCAGCGGTACCGGAAGCTCCTACGAGCAGTACTTC	CASGTGSSYEQYF
TRBD1	TRBV29-1	NA	TRBJ2-7	TGCAGCGTTGTGGGACAGGGGGCAGGCGAGCAGTACTTC	CSVVGQGAGEQYF
TRBD2	TRBV11-2	NA	TRBJ2-3	TGTGCCAGCAGCGCCGAGACTAGCGGAGGCCCGGGGGGTACGCAGTATTTT	CASSAETSGGPGGTQYF
NA	TRBV2	once	TRBJ2-5	TGTGCCAGCAGTGGCGACGGCCAAGAGACCCAGTACTTC	CASSGDGQETQYF
TRBD2	TRBV6-6	NA	TRBJ2-5	TGTGCCAGCAGTTACTCGCGGGAGAGAGGCCAAGAGACCCAGTACTTC	CASSYSRERGQETQYF
NA	TRBV27	NA	TRBJ2-1	TGTGCCAGCATTGGTAGGAACAATGAGCAGTTCTTC	CASIGRNNEQFF
TRBD2	TRBV28	NA	TRBJ2-3	TGTGCCAGCAGCCTTCCGGAACGAGGGCTAGCGGGATTCACAGATACGCAGTATTTT	CASSLPERGLAGFTDTQYF
NA	TRBV7-8	NA	TRBJ2-2	TGTGCCAGCAGCTTTTTAGGTCTGACGGTCACCGGGGAGCTGTTTTTT	CASSFLGLTVTGELFF
NA	TRBV27	once	TRBJ2-2	TGTGCCAGCAGGGCACAGACCGGGGAGCTGTTTTTT	CASRAQTGELFF
NA	TRBV2	once	TRBJ2-5	TGTGCCAGCAACGAGGCCGCGGGGTCACAAGAGACCCAGTACTTC	CASNEAAGSQETQYF
NA	TRBV25-1	NA	TRBJ2-2	TGTGCCAGCAGTGACCCCTATGGGACCGGGGAGCTGTTTTTT	CASSDPYGTGELFF
TRBD2	TRBV9	once	TRBJ2-1	TGTGCCAGCAGCGTAGCAGGGTCTAGCGGGAGGAATGAGCAGTTCTTC	CASSVAGSSGRNEQFF